These T cell receptor beta chains were read from a single sample in a study of CD4 T cells in relation to SARS-CoV-2 and coronaviruses. The antigens these receptors bind are not known. TCRdb's copy holds only in-frame clones and misses some; the assay was immunoSEQ multiplex PCR. The data show some 45,000 clones, with about four fifths seen just once and more than 1.4% held by the top ten. Sequenced material: naive CD4+ T cells from PBMCs, cultured in vitro. These receptors were collected from an adult with COVID-19. CDR3s include the opening cysteine and the closing phenylalanine or tryptophan.

j_gene | v_gene | CDR3aa
TRBJ2-1 | TRBV11-2 | CASSLGRAGGNEQFF
TRBJ2-5 | TRBV28 | CASSPAGARGETQYF
TRBJ1-1 | TRBV29-1 | CSVQTQGGTEAFF
TRBJ2-1 | TRBV24-1 | CATSDWTSGSSYNEQFF
TRBJ2-7 | TRBV4-2 | CASSRGAGSRTEQYF
TRBJ2-1 | TRBV5-1 | CASSHPVAGLYEQFF
TRBJ1-5 | TRBV28 | CASMYAEYQPQHF
TRBJ1-1 | TRBV30 | CAWSRWGQGLEAFF
TRBJ2-5 | TRBV7-2 | CASSSPSKETQYF
TRBJ2-1 | TRBV28 | CASSPRSPNEQFF
TRBJ2-5 | TRBV28 | CASSFGPRVSGTTVQETQYF
TRBJ2-1 | TRBV7-3 | CASSPGTSGSNEQFF
TRBJ2-7 | TRBV18 | CASSRTGSNEQYF
TRBJ2-1 | TRBV4-1 | CASSQSLPGLADYNEQFF
TRBJ2-3 | TRBV2 | CASRSSGSLADTQYF
TRBJ1-6 | TRBV3-1/TRBV3-2 | CASSQASIRPLASPLHF
TRBJ2-7 | TRBV7-9 | CASSLAGGPEQYF
TRBJ1-2 | TRBV18 | CASSPQWEGTYGYTF
TRBJ1-1 | TRBV19 | CASIDRVNTEAFF
TRBJ2-7 | TRBV3-1/TRBV3-2 | CASSWTLVAYEQYF
TRBJ2-5 | TRBV6-6 | CASRKQGAGETQYF
TRBJ2-5 | TRBV5-1 | CASSLEETQYF
TRBJ2-7 | TRBV27 | CASSHRRDRGYEQYF
TRBJ2-2 | TRBV7-6 | CASSFTYPGELFF
TRBJ2-1 | TRBV5-4 | CASSLASGRAWSYNEQFF
TRBJ2-1 | TRBV9 | CASSGGAGAYNEQFF
TRBJ1-5 | TRBV6-6 | CASSRQGGGEVDHPQHF
TRBJ2-7 | TRBV28 | CASSFGWFRTGVHEQYF
TRBJ2-3 | TRBV18 | CASSPRVGWETDTQYF
TRBJ1-2 | TRBV4-1 | CASSQEEIPDGYTF
TRBJ2-7 | TRBV11-2 | CASSLDRANEQYF
TRBJ2-1 | TRBV28 | CASSPRQGYAFEQFF
TRBJ1-2 | TRBV28 | CASSPQPGQGTYGYTF
TRBJ1-4 | TRBV7-9 | CASSLGLVDTTNEKLFF
TRBJ2-1 | TRBV11-2 | CASSFFSGRVNEQFF
TRBJ2-5 | TRBV27 | CASSYRLQETQYF
TRBJ2-7 | TRBV5-1 | CASSLAVQWDEQYF
TRBJ2-7 | TRBV2 | CATSGLAGAYEQYF
TRBJ2-2 | TRBV7-8 | CASSLAPLGGELFF
TRBJ2-1 | TRBV6-2/TRBV6-3 | CASSAGGAGAYNEQFF
TRBJ2-7 | TRBV6-5 | CASHPGNSYEQYF
TRBJ2-7 | TRBV2 | CASSRGQGPFYEQYF
TRBJ2-1 | TRBV9 | CASSVVGTSGNNEQFF
TRBJ1-6 | TRBV10-3 | CAISESVGSPLHF
TRBJ1-5 | TRBV19 | CASSISGRFQNQPQHF
TRBJ1-4 | TRBV4-2 | CASSRIGQGRTNEKLFF
TRBJ2-1 | TRBV27 | CASRLAQRYNEQFF
TRBJ1-1 | TRBV7-9 | CASSSNTEAFF
TRBJ1-1 | TRBV6-6 | CASSYGRDTEAFF